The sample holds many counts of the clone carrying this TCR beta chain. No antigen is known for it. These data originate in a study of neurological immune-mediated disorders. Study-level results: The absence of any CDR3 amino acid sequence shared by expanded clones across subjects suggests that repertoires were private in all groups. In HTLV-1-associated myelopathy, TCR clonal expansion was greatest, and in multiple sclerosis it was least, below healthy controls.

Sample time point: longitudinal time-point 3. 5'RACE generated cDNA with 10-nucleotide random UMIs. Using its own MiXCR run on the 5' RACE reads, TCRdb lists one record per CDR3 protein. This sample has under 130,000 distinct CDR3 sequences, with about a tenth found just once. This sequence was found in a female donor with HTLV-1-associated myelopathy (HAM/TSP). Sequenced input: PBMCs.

This CDR3 is CASSVGTGELFF. The CDR3 nucleotides read TGTGCCAGCTCGGTTGGCACCGGGGAGCTGTTTTTT. This rearrangement joins TRBV12-3 or TRBV12-4 to TRBJ2-2; the D is unclear. The V and J ends lost 8 bases and 4 bases respectively, with 8 bases between them. This CDR3 comprises 12 residues.